The 10 T cell receptor beta chains reported below all come from one sample, sequenced in a study of blood T cell repertoires in COVID-19. Here immunoSEQ multiplex PCR was the method, and the copy in TCRdb shows in-frame clones only, minus some. The data show some 190,000 clones, about four fifths seen once. Sequencing was done on a sample of PBMCs or T cells enriched from blood (not recorded which). The receptors shown here come from a woman aged 25 to 39 who had been exposed to COVID-19.

The chain is built from TRBV5-1 and TRBJ2-2; 9 bases agree with TRBD1. Germline loops: CDR1 SGHRS, CDR2 YFSETQ. Trimming took 5 bases from V and 6 from J; bases not matched to a gene: 14. The CDR3 has 17 amino acids. The CDR3 loop reads CASRTGQGPYGAGELFF. Written as DNA, the CDR3 is TGCGCCAGCAGAACTGGACAGGGGCCCTATGGTGCCGGGGAGCTGTTTTTT.

This chain connects TRBV7-8 to TRBJ1-2, with D perhaps TRBD1 (6 bases). This CDR3 has 15 amino acids. Germline lookup yields CDR1 SGHVS and CDR2 FQNEAQ. The V gene lost 0 bases and the J gene lost 6 bases, with 14 bases spanning the gap. CDR3 nucleotides: TGTGCCAGCAGCTTAGCCAGGGGAGGGGTCAATGGCTACACCTTC. It translates to CASSLARGGVNGYTF.

The chain combines TRBV6-5 with TRBJ1-1; D gene ambiguous. CDR1 and CDR2 (germline): MNHEY, SVGAGI. The V and J ends lost 9 bases and 3 bases respectively, with 11 bases between them. This CDR3 comprises 12 residues. For the CDR3, the DNA is TGTGCCAGGACAATATTTGACACTGAAGCTTTCTTT. Protein: CARTIFDTEAFF.

The count of this clone is one. The chain is built from TRBV27 and TRBJ2-5; no reliable D call. CDR1 is MNHEY and CDR2 is SMNVEV in the germline V gene (reference sequence). V shed 5 bases and J shed 5 bases, with 15 bases lying between them. This CDR3 has 14 residues. CDR3 sequence (DNA): TGTGCCAGCAGTCCGTCTCAAGCGAGGGAGACCCAGTACTTC. Translation: CASSPSQARETQYF.

This clone has only one observation. The same CDR3 is also encoded by other DNA sequences in this sample. The V call is TRBV7-6, the J call TRBJ2-3; 8 bases are a match to TRBD2. Germline CDR1 reads SGHVS; CDR2 reads FNYEAQ. The CDR3 length is 14 residues. V lost 5 bases to trimming and J lost 5 bases; unmatched junction nucleotides: 6. The CDR3 DNA reads TGTGCCAGCAGCCTTAGCGGGGTCGGAGATACGCAGTATTTT. This codes for CASSLSGVGDTQYF.

Note on this clone: The sample holds other DNA sequences that translate to the same CDR3. The chain links TRBV6-5 to TRBJ2-7, with D possibly matching TRBD2 (5 bases). Germline CDR1 MNHEY, CDR2 SVGAGI. V was cut by 0 bases and J by 4 bases, with 10 bases left in between. This CDR3 contains 14 residues. Written as DNA, the CDR3 is TGTGCCAGCAGTTACTCCCCCGCGGGTTACGAGCAGTACTTC. As protein: CASSYSPAGYEQYF.

The chain uses TRBV6-5 and TRBJ1-1; D call uncertain. Germline V gene data show CDR1 as MNHEY and CDR2 as SVGAGI. The CDR3 has 14 residues. Trimming cost V 2 bases and J 2 bases, with 9 bases left between them. The CDR3 sequence: CASSYGRTNTEAFF. The CDR3 region has the DNA TGTGCCAGCAGTTACGGACGGACTAACACTGAAGCTTTCTTT.

The rearrangement uses TRBV18 and TRBJ2-1, with 10 bases that match TRBD2. CDR1 is KGHSH, CDR2 LQKENI, per germline. Trimming at V came to 3 bases and at J to 3 bases, leaving 14 bases not matched to a gene. This CDR3 has 19 amino acids. The CDR3 sequence: CASSPVRGGSGGRYNEQFF. The CDR3 coding sequence is TGTGCCAGCTCACCGGTAAGGGGCGGTAGCGGGGGGCGCTACAATGAGCAGTTCTTC.

The chain employs TRBV6-5 and TRBJ1-2; 7 positions agree with TRBD1. Germline V CDR1 and CDR2: MNHEY, SVGAGI. This CDR3 has 14 residues. After removal of 6 bases from V and 4 bases from J, the junction contained 8 bases not matched to a gene. The CDR3 sequence is CASSSDRDLYGYTF. The CDR3 bases are TGTGCCAGCAGCTCAGACAGGGACCTCTATGGCTACACCTTC.

V and J are TRBV15 and TRBJ2-3, with D tentatively TRBD1 (6 bases). CDR3 length: 14 residues. Germline loops: CDR1 LNHNV, CDR2 YYDKDF (reference sequence). V was pared by 8 bases and J by 0 bases, with 12 bases between. The CDR3 here is CATRRGGSTDTQYF. CDR3 sequence (DNA): TGTGCCACCCGGCGAGGGGGAAGCACAGATACGCAGTATTTT. Full variable domain (rest looked up from reference TRBV15 and TRBJ2-3): DAMVIQNPRYQVTQFGKPVTLSCSQTLNHNVMYWYQQKSSQAPKLLFHYYDKDFNNEADTPDNFQSRRPNTSFCFLDIRSPGLGDTAMYLCATRRGGSTDTQYFGPGTRLTVL.